This entry lists 23 T cell receptor beta chains sequenced from one sample in a study of blood T cell repertoires in COVID-19. Generated by immunoSEQ multiplex PCR, the TCRdb table keeps only in-frame clones and is missing some. The sample holds 150,000 to 200,000 clones, roughly 80% seen once. Sequenced material: peripheral blood. These receptors came from a woman aged 60-75 years with COVID-19, enrolled during active disease.

V and J are TRBV23-1 and TRBJ1-1; maybe TRBD1 (5 bases). TRBV23-1 is marked as an open reading frame, function uncertain. V was trimmed by 0 bases and J by 11 bases, leaving 16 bases between them. The CDR3 covers 14 residues. CDR3 DNA: TGCGCCAGCAGTCAATCCCCAGGCAGGGTGCGCGCTTTCTTT. This sequence encodes CASSQSPGRVRAFF.

The chain combines TRBV28 with TRBJ2-5, with 7 nucleotides matching TRBD2. The CDR3 totals 12 residues. Trimming took 8 bases from V and 5 from J; bases not matched to a gene: 5. Per germline, CDR1 MDHEN and CDR2 SYDVKM. Here the CDR3 DNA reads TGTGCCAGCCAGGCGGGAGTGGAGACCCAGTACTTC. It yields the protein CASQAGVETQYF.

This clone has a single count. The chain has TRBV2 and TRBJ2-7; D remains unclear. The V end lost 6 bases, the J end lost 0 bases, and 9 bases lay between the germline ends. CDR1 and CDR2 (germline): SNHLY, FYNNEI. The CDR3 has 13 amino acids. CDR3 in DNA: TGTGCCAGCAGGACACTGCCCTCCTACGAGCAGTACTTC. It specifies CASRTLPSYEQYF.

The chain recombines TRBV7-3 with TRBJ2-2, with 8 bases that match TRBD2. Trimming removed 5 bases from V and 2 bases from J; junction bases left unmatched: 7. The CDR3 extends over 16 amino acids. Germline assignment: CDR1 SGHTA and CDR2 FQGTGA. In nucleotides, the CDR3 is TGTGCCAGCAGCCTCATAGCGGGAATCAACACCGGGGAGCTGTTTTTT. This encodes CASSLIAGINTGELFF. The full variable domain, completed using reference TRBV7-3 and TRBJ2-2, is GAGVSQTPSNKVTEKGKYVELRCDPISGHTALYWYRQSLGQGPEFLIYFQGTGAADDSGLPNDRFFAVRPEGSVSTLKIQRTERGDSAVYLCASSLIAGINTGELFFGEGSRLTVL.

The CDR3 reads CASSEGQMNTGELFF. The CDR3 DNA follows: TGTGCCAGCAGCGAGGGACAGATGAACACCGGGGAGCTGTTTTTT. The chain links TRBV9 to TRBJ2-2; TRBD1 matches 7 bases. CDR3 length: 15 residues. The germline V gene has CDR1 SGDLS and CDR2 YYNGEE. After removal of 3 bases from V and 1 base from J, the junction contained 3 bases not matched to a gene.

The rearrangement joins TRBV9 to TRBJ2-3, with 7 bases identical to TRBD2. Germline V gives CDR1 SGDLS, CDR2 YYNGEE. J gave up 6 bases and V 0 bases, and 10 bases lay outside the gene matches. The CDR3 runs 16 residues. CDR3: CASSVGLRVGGDTQYF. The CDR3 DNA reads as TGTGCCAGCAGCGTAGGCCTGCGGGTCGGGGGGGATACGCAGTATTTT.

The rearrangement links TRBV3-1 (or the pseudogene TRBV3-2) to TRBJ1-6, with a weak D call TRBD1 (5 bases). Germline loops: CDR1 LGHDT, CDR2 YNNKEL (reference sequence). V was trimmed by 0 bases and J by 7 bases, leaving 7 bases between them. The CDR3 runs 14 residues. The CDR3 coding sequence is TGTGCCAGCAGCCAAGACAGGGTCAATTCACCCCTCCACTTT. This sequence encodes CASSQDRVNSPLHF.

About this clone: The sample has other DNA sequences that encode this CDR3 too. This chain connects TRBV4-2 to TRBJ2-1; 9 bases map to TRBD2. Germline CDR1 is LGHNA and CDR2 is YNFKEQ. Germline trimming cut 0 bases from V and 4 bases from J; bases unmatched to any gene: 4. The CDR3 loop spans 16 amino acids. The DNA of the CDR3 is TGTGCCAGCAGCCAAGATGGAACTAGCGGGTACAATGAGCAGTTCTTC. It codes for CASSQDGTSGYNEQFF.

The CDR3: CASSLGRANTIYF. The CDR3 region has the DNA TGTGCCAGCAGCTTGGGCAGGGCGAACACCATATATTTT. V is TRBV7-9 and J is TRBJ1-3; D is perhaps TRBD1 (5 bases). In germline, CDR1 is SEHNR, CDR2 FQNEAQ (reference sequence). The ends were cut back, 3 bases at V and 7 bases at J, with 10 bases in the middle. CDR3 length: 13 amino acids.

V usage is TRBV19 and J usage is TRBJ2-2; D possibly corresponds to TRBD1 (6 bases). CDR3 length equals 14 residues. The germline V and J ends were trimmed by 3 bases and 1 base, with 6 bases remaining between them. Germline lookup yields CDR1 LNHDA and CDR2 SQIVND (reference sequence). CDR3 nucleotides: TGTGCCAGTAGTATGGACAGGAACACCGGGGAGCTGTTTTTT. It translates to CASSMDRNTGELFF.

This chain links TRBV19 with TRBJ2-5, with 9 bases aligning to TRBD2. V was clipped by 5 bases and J by 5 bases; unmatched bases: 12. There are 16 residues in the CDR3. CDR1 is LNHDA and CDR2 is SQIVND in the germline V gene (reference sequence). CDR3 residues: CASSFSGLASVETQYF. The CDR3 DNA sequence: TGTGCCAGTAGTTTTTCTGGACTAGCGAGTGTGGAGACCCAGTACTTC.

The chain joins TRBV27 to TRBJ1-6; TRBD1 might be the D (6 bases). Trimming removed 4 bases at V and 10 bases at J, with 26 bases between. The V gene's germline CDR1 is MNHEY and CDR2 SMNVEV (reference sequence). CDR3 length: 18 residues. The DNA of the CDR3 is TGTGCCAGCAGTTCAAGGGGGAGGGAGGATGCGTGGGGCTCACCCCTCCACTTT. Amino acid sequence: CASSSRGREDAWGSPLHF.

CDR3 DNA sequence: TGTGCCAGCAGTTGGGGGGGGGTGGAAGAGACCCAGTACTTC. This gives the protein CASSWGGVEETQYF. The V and J genes are TRBV28 and TRBJ2-5; 7 nucleotides line up with TRBD2. Germline loops: CDR1 MDHEN, CDR2 SYDVKM. The V and J ends lost 4 bases and 3 bases, in that order; junction bases with no gene match: 5. The CDR3 covers 14 residues.

The J gene is TRBJ2-2, the V gene TRBV4-1, with 9 bases matching TRBD2. V shed 4 bases and J 10 bases; nucleotides not matched to a gene: 7. Germline loops: CDR1 MGHRA, CDR2 YSYEKL. The CDR3 has 14 amino acids. The CDR3 here is CASSPLGGGAELFF. The CDR3 DNA reads TGCGCCAGCAGCCCCCTTGGCGGGGGGGCGGAGCTGTTTTTT.

V gene TRBV11-3 combines with J gene TRBJ2-3; 7 positions agree with TRBD1. The CDR3 has 15 residues. Trimming removed 4 bases from V and 4 bases from J; junction bases left unmatched: 8. The germline CDR1 and CDR2 sequences are SGHNT and YENEEA. CDR3 sequence: CASSSRQGVADTQYF. Written as DNA, the CDR3 is TGTGCCAGCAGCTCTCGACAGGGTGTCGCAGATACGCAGTATTTT.

This rearrangement joins TRBV19 to TRBJ1-3; maybe TRBD1 (5 bases). The germline V gene has CDR1 LNHDA and CDR2 SQIVND (reference sequence). The CDR3 consists of 15 residues. The V gene lost 5 bases and the J gene lost 2 bases, with 13 bases spanning the gap. The DNA for the CDR3 is TGTGCCAGTAGTCCCTTTGCAGGGCCTGGAAACACCATATATTTT. Its translation: CASSPFAGPGNTIYF.

V gene TRBV7-2 combines with J gene TRBJ1-5; D is ambiguous. Germline V gene lookup returns CDR1 SGHTA and CDR2 FQGNSA. V was trimmed by 2 bases and J by 6 bases, leaving 5 bases between them. The CDR3 covers 12 residues. The CDR3 loop is CASSLTGQPQHF. CDR3 bases: TGTGCCAGCAGCTTAACCGGTCAGCCCCAGCATTTT.

The chain is built from TRBV14 and TRBJ1-1; TRBD1 might be the D (5 bases). Germline-derived CDR1 and CDR2 are SGHDN and FVKESK. The V end lost 4 bases, the J end lost 2 bases, and 20 bases lay between the germline ends. The CDR3 covers 17 residues. DNA of the CDR3: TGTGCCAGCAGCCGAAGGGCAGGGCTAAACGTAAACACTGAAGCTTTCTTT. Residues: CASSRRAGLNVNTEAFF. Together with reference TRBV14 and TRBJ1-1, the CDR3 gives the full variable domain: EAGVTQFPSHSVIEKGQTVTLRCDPISGHDNLYWYRRVMGKEIKFLLHFVKESKQDESGMPNNRFLAERTGGTYSTLKVQPAELEDSGVYFCASSRRAGLNVNTEAFFGQGTRLTVV.

The rearrangement links TRBV2 to TRBJ2-5; perhaps TRBD1 as D (6 bases). Germline values: CDR1 SNHLY, CDR2 FYNNEI. The CDR3 covers 18 residues. Trimming left V 6 bases short and J 0 bases short, with 23 bases between. CDR3 bases: TGTGCCAGCAGCTACCCTGCAGTGGGGGCCGTTGACCAAGAGACCCAGTACTTC. Translated: CASSYPAVGAVDQETQYF.

The chain is built from TRBV19 and TRBJ2-1, with 9 bases identical to TRBD2. The V and J ends lost 6 bases and 6 bases, in that order; junction bases with no gene match: 3. Germline CDR1 and CDR2: LNHDA and SQIVND (reference sequence). CDR3 length: 13 residues. CDR3 sequence: CASRNSGSNEQFF. For the CDR3, the DNA is TGTGCCAGTAGAAATAGCGGGAGCAATGAGCAGTTCTTC.

The chain links TRBV11-2 to TRBJ2-7; 10 nucleotides align to TRBD1. The germline V gene encodes CDR1 SGHAT and CDR2 FQNNGV. The CDR3 is 13 amino acids. The ends lost 5 bases at V and 4 bases at J; junction bases unmatched: 2. CDR3 in DNA: TGTGCCAGCAGCCGGGGACAGGGGTACGAGCAGTACGTC. Its protein product is CASSRGQGYEQYV.

CDR3 protein: CASSSQRENYGYTF. CDR3 DNA: TGTGCCAGCAGTTCCCAACGGGAGAACTATGGCTACACCTTC. The chain carries TRBV27 and TRBJ1-2; D gene unclear. The length of the CDR3 is 14 residues. V was pared by 4 bases and J by 2 bases, with 11 bases between. Germline CDR1 is MNHEY and CDR2 is SMNVEV (reference sequence).

This chain uses TRBV4-1 with TRBJ2-5; 12 bases fit TRBD2. This CDR3 is built from 16 residues. Germline assignment: CDR1 MGHRA and CDR2 YSYEKL. With V trimmed by 4 bases and J by 5 bases, 8 bases remained unmatched. The CDR3 here is CASSPRLAGEEETQYF. The CDR3 DNA follows: TGCGCCAGCAGCCCACGACTAGCGGGGGAAGAGGAGACCCAGTACTTC.